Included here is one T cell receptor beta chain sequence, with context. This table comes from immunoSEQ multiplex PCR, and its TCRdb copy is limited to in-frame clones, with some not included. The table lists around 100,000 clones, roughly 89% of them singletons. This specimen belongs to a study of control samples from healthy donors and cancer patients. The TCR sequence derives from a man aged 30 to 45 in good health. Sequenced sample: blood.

DNA of the CDR3: TGCGCCAGCAGCCAAGAGAGGCTAGCGGGGCCGGGCGGTGAGCAGTTCTTC. Translated, it gives CASSQERLAGPGGEQFF. V is TRBV4-1 and J is TRBJ2-1; 9 bases line up with TRBD2. This CDR3 is built from 17 residues. V gave up 0 bases and J gave up 9 bases; unmatched junction bases: 12. The germline gives CDR1 MGHRA, CDR2 YSYEKL.